The clone carrying this T cell receptor beta chain has at least ten counts. V shed 4 bases and J 6 bases; nucleotides not matched to a gene: 7. CDR3 length: 16 residues. The germline V gene encodes CDR1 SGHNT and CDR2 YYREEE (reference sequence). The data derive from a study of molecular identifiers for immune sequencing clone quantification. A single record per CDR3 protein comes from TCRdb applying MiXCR to the PCR reads. Among 250,000 to 350,000 distinct CDR3 sequences listed, about a fifth were seen once. The clonotype comes from a human donor in good health. Some libraries in this study had Jurkat cell RNA spiked in. The chain couples TRBV5-4 to TRBJ2-7, with 16 bases aligning to TRBD2. The sample taken for sequencing was naive CD8+ T cells from blood, with Jurkat cell RNA spiked in. Stated subset: FACS-sorted CD8+CD4-CCR7+CD45RA+ naive T cells. CDR3 amino acids: CASSLGLAGGVGEQYF. CDR3 coding DNA: TGTGCCAGCAGCCTGGGACTAGCGGGAGGGGTGGGCGAGCAGTACTTC.